This entry lists 2 T cell receptor beta chains sequenced from one sample in a study of blood T cell repertoires in COVID-19. TCRdb keeps only in-frame clones here, not all; method: immunoSEQ multiplex PCR. The data contain a few hundred thousand clones, roughly 89% of them singletons. Material for sequencing was PBMCs or T cells enriched from blood (not recorded which). The receptor set was obtained from a woman in her twenties or thirties who had recovered from COVID-19.

The table lists this clone with a count of one. V is TRBV6-5 and J is TRBJ1-2; D remains ambiguous. The CDR3 is 15 residues long. Germline-derived CDR1 and CDR2 are MNHEY and SVGAGI. V was cut by 5 bases and J by 5 bases, with 18 bases left in between. In DNA, the CDR3 is TGTGCCAGCAGTCCCGGTGGGCAGTTAACTTATGGCTACACCTTC. Translation: CASSPGGQLTYGYTF.

The gene calls are TRBV10-3 and TRBJ2-2; TRBD2 matches 10 bases. There are 15 residues in the CDR3. V dropped 7 bases and J dropped 1; count of bases not matched to a gene: 3. The germline V gene has CDR1 ENHRY and CDR2 SYGVKD. The CDR3 reads CAITGTSENTGELFF. Written as DNA, the CDR3 is TGTGCCATCACCGGGACTAGCGAGAACACCGGGGAGCTGTTTTTT.